Listed here is a single T cell receptor beta chain. Germline V CDR1 and CDR2: SGHVS, FQNEAQ. CDR3 length equals 18 residues. The ends lost 2 bases at V and 5 bases at J; junction bases unmatched: 17. The data were produced by immunoSEQ multiplex PCR, yet TCRdb's version contains in-frame clones alone and is incomplete. This sample has approximately 100,000 clones, with more than 90% found just once. The data were taken from a study of technical replicates of blood from a few donors. The V and J genes are TRBV7-8 and TRBJ1-2; 7 nucleotides agree with TRBD1. Sequenced input: T cells isolated from PBMCs. This receptor was obtained from a human donor in good health. The CDR3 spells CASSLIQGTLYGGYGYTF. The CDR3 DNA is TGTGCCAGCAGCTTAATACAGGGGACGCTGTACGGAGGGTATGGCTACACCTTC.